This TCR beta chain appears in the sequencing data of a study of identical twins. The CDR3 extends over 16 amino acids. Between the trimmed V and J ends, which lost 1 base and 3 bases, there was a span of 13 bases. Germline loops: CDR1 SGHVS, CDR2 FQNEAQ. Via MiXCR, TCRdb re-called the 5' RACE reads, giving one row per CDR3 protein. The sample lists 600,000 to 850,000 distinct CDR3 sequences, 18% occurring once. The data also belong to a second study, concerning T cells expressing NK-cell markers.

The sequence was collected from a woman aged 18-35 years in good health. The sequenced material came from PBMCs. The V call is TRBV7-8, the J call TRBJ2-1; tentatively, D is TRBD2 (5 bases). The CDR3 DNA follows: TGTGCCAGCAGCTTAGTCGGCGGGCGTAACTACAATGAGCAGTTCTTC. The encoded protein is CASSLVGGRNYNEQFF.